Listed here are 16 T cell receptor beta chains from one sample, sequenced in a study of blood T cell repertoires in COVID-19. Here immunoSEQ multiplex PCR was the method, and the copy in TCRdb shows in-frame clones only, minus some. The table records over 150,000 clones, more than 80% of them present only once. The sample consisted of peripheral blood. These receptors were obtained from an elderly woman with COVID-19, enrolled during active disease.

CDR3 bases: TGCAGCGTTCTCGGAAGACAGGGTTACGAGCAGTACTTC. This encodes CSVLGRQGYEQYF. The rearrangement uses TRBV29-1 and TRBJ2-7, with 7 bases fitting TRBD1. The CDR3 contains 13 residues. With V trimmed by 5 bases and J by 4 bases, 8 bases remained unmatched. From germline, CDR1 is SQVTM and CDR2 ANQGSEA.

The table lists this clone with a count of one. The chain joins TRBV19 to TRBJ2-1, with D possibly TRBD2 on 6 matching bases. Germline loops: CDR1 LNHDA, CDR2 SQIVND (reference sequence). V lost 5 bases to trimming and J lost 0 bases, with 14 bases between them. The CDR3 consists of 16 residues. CDR3 region: CASSSSGSSSYNEQFF. The CDR3 region has the DNA TGTGCCAGTAGTTCGAGCGGGTCGAGCTCCTACAATGAGCAGTTCTTC.

This chain links TRBV4-1 with TRBJ2-7, with 9 bases identical to TRBD2. Trimming took 0 bases from V and 3 from J; bases not matched to a gene: 6. The CDR3 runs 16 residues. Germline CDR1 MGHRA, CDR2 YSYEKL. The DNA of the CDR3 is TGCGCCAGCAGCCAAGATTGGGTAGCGGGAGACTACGAGCAGTACTTC. This gives the protein CASSQDWVAGDYEQYF.

The J gene is TRBJ1-5, the V gene TRBV10-3, with unresolved D. The germline CDR1 and CDR2 sequences are ENHRY and SYGVKD. V lost 3 bases, J lost 0 bases, and 6 bases lay in between. This CDR3 has 14 amino acids. CDR3 nucleotides: TGTGCCATCAGTGATAACTTTAGCAATCAGCCCCAGCATTTT. Its protein product is CAISDNFSNQPQHF.

This clone was found once. V usage is TRBV15 and J usage is TRBJ1-2; D uncertain. The CDR3 is made up of 12 amino acids. Trimming took 8 bases from V and 8 from J, leaving 15 bases between them. Looked up from germline, CDR1 is LNHNV and CDR2 is YYDKDF (reference sequence). CDR3 sequence: CATYRTAGGYTF. CDR3 DNA: TGTGCCACCTACCGGACTGCTGGAGGCTACACCTTC.

This rearrangement joins TRBV6-2 or TRBV6-3 to TRBJ2-7; TRBD2 aligns across 8 bases. Trimming cost V 5 bases and J 3 bases; bases outside gene matches: 9. This CDR3 spans 15 amino acids. Per the germline V gene, CDR1 is MNHEY and CDR2 is SVGEGT. As DNA, the CDR3 is TGTGCCAGCAGTAGCCGGAGGAGCGGGGGCTACGAGCAGTACTTC. It encodes CASSSRRSGGYEQYF.

This sequence joins TRBV3-1 (or the pseudogene TRBV3-2) and TRBJ2-7; TRBD1 might be the D (6 bases). This CDR3 contains 14 residues. Germline V gives CDR1 LGHDT, CDR2 YNNKEL (reference sequence). V was clipped by 4 bases and J by 4 bases, with 14 bases between them. CDR3 protein: CASSLGTTQYEQYF. In DNA form, the CDR3 reads TGTGCCAGCAGCCTCGGGACAACCCAATACGAGCAGTACTTC.

The V call is TRBV7-9, the J call TRBJ1-3, with TRBD1 matching 7 bases. The junction had 5 bases not matched to a gene; V was cut back by 3 bases and J by 3 bases. The germline V gene has CDR1 SEHNR and CDR2 FQNEAQ (reference sequence). CDR3 length: 15 residues. CDR3 nucleotides: TGTGCCAGCAGCTTCTCCGGGACAGTTGGAAACACCATATATTTT. It specifies CASSFSGTVGNTIYF. Looking up the rest from reference TRBV7-9 and TRBJ1-3 gives the full variable domain: DTGVSQNPRHKITKRGQNVTFRCDPISEHNRLYWYRQTLGQGPEFLTYFQNEAQLEKSRLLSDRFSAERPKGSFSTLEIQRTEQGDSAMYLCASSFSGTVGNTIYFGEGSWLTVV.

This clone was counted between two and nine times. The rearrangement links TRBV3-1 (or the pseudogene TRBV3-2) to TRBJ2-1; D is perhaps TRBD2 (6 bases). V was trimmed by 4 bases and J by 2 bases, leaving 12 bases between them. This CDR3 contains 15 residues. From germline, CDR1 is LGHDT and CDR2 YNNKEL (reference sequence). CDR3 nucleotide sequence: TGTGCCAGCAGCCCCCAACTAGCCCCCTACAATGAGCAGTTCTTC. This sequence encodes CASSPQLAPYNEQFF.

This sequence joins TRBV2 and TRBJ1-1; TRBD1 aligns across 9 bases. This CDR3 has 15 amino acids. Germline V gene data show CDR1 as SNHLY and CDR2 as FYNNEI. The junction had 8 bases not matched to a gene; V was cut back by 5 bases and J by 4 bases. The CDR3 protein is CASSRTGEYSTEAFF. The CDR3 DNA reads TGTGCCAGCAGTAGGACAGGGGAATATAGCACTGAAGCTTTCTTT.

The CDR3 here is CASSQSGPGEQYF. CDR3 nucleotide sequence: TGCGCCAGCAGCCAATCCGGACCGGGGGAGCAGTACTTC. The V gene is TRBV5-1, the J gene TRBJ2-7; the D gene is possibly TRBD2 (5 bases). V lost 4 bases, J lost 7 bases, and 15 bases lay in between. The CDR3 consists of 13 residues. The germline CDR1 and CDR2 sequences are SGHRS and YFSETQ.

This chain connects TRBV5-6 to TRBJ2-7; unclear D gene. The ends were cut back, 3 bases at V and 4 bases at J, with 17 bases in the middle. Germline lookup yields CDR1 SGHDT and CDR2 YYEEEE. CDR3 size: 15 residues. CDR3 region: CASSYVTRPRYEQYF. The CDR3 DNA sequence: TGTGCCAGCAGCTACGTGACCCGCCCGAGGTACGAGCAGTACTTC. Drawing the rest from reference TRBV5-6 and TRBJ2-7, the complete variable domain is DAGVTQSPTHLIKTRGQQVTLRCSPKSGHDTVSWYQQALGQGPQFIFQYYEEEERQRGNFPDRFSGHQFPNYSSELNVNALLLGDSALYLCASSYVTRPRYEQYFGPGTRLTVT.

This rearrangement joins TRBV5-1 to TRBJ1-1; unclear D gene. V gave up 4 bases and J gave up 1 base, with 11 bases separating them. This CDR3 is 14 amino acids long. Germline loops: CDR1 SGHRS, CDR2 YFSETQ. CDR3 nucleotides: TGCGCCAGCAGCGTGGACGCGGGGAACACTGAAGCTTTCTTT. Protein: CASSVDAGNTEAFF.

The chain joins TRBV11-2 to TRBJ2-1; 10 bases fit TRBD2. Germline V gene data show CDR1 as SGHAT and CDR2 as FQNNGV. CDR3 length equals 12 residues. V shed 3 bases, J shed 16 bases, and the junction held 6 bases outside the gene matches. CDR3 residues: CASSLLLAGLFF. CDR3 DNA sequence: TGTGCCAGCAGCTTGCTACTAGCGGGATTATTCTTC. Supplemented by reference TRBV11-2 and TRBJ2-1, the full variable domain reads EAGVAQSPRYKIIEKRQSVAFWCNPISGHATLYWYQQILGQGPKLLIQFQNNGVVDDSQLPKDRFSAERLKGVDSTLKIQPAKLEDSAVYLCASSLLLAGLFFGPGTRLTVL.

This chain joins TRBV28 and TRBJ2-7; 8 bases are shared with TRBD2. The CDR3 sequence is 14 residues long. Looked up from germline, CDR1 is MDHEN and CDR2 is SYDVKM. Trimming removed 10 bases from V and 4 bases from J; junction bases left unmatched: 12. This chain's CDR3 is CAITPGGIQYEQYF. DNA for the CDR3: TGTGCCATTACGCCGGGAGGGATCCAATACGAGCAGTACTTC.

J is TRBJ2-1 and V is TRBV6-5; D may be TRBD2 (6 bases). With 8 bases removed from V and 4 bases from J, the gap between germline ends came to 6 bases. Germline V gene lookup returns CDR1 MNHEY and CDR2 SVGAGI. This CDR3 is 11 amino acids long. The CDR3 loop reads CASGRYNEQFF. As DNA, the CDR3 is TGTGCCAGCGGGAGGTACAATGAGCAGTTCTTC.